These T cell receptor beta chains were read from a single sample in a study of blood T cell repertoires in COVID-19. TCRdb's copy holds only in-frame clones and misses some; the assay was immunoSEQ multiplex PCR. The sample has about 150,000 clones; over 75% are singletons. Material: peripheral blood. These receptor sequences come from a woman aged 45-65 years with acute or convalescent COVID-19. The CDR3 runs from the conserved cysteine through the conserved F or W. A D gene is named only where the DNA matches it firmly. Only part of the rows carry a size: once, few, many, or a class if the clone is expanded.

j_call | clone_size | d_call | v_call | cdr3_aa | cdr3_nt
TRBJ1-3 | NA | NA | TRBV24-1 | CAGGGHSDRQRGNTIYF | TGTGCCGGGGGGGGACATTCGGATCGCCAGAGAGGAAACACCATATATTTT
TRBJ2-2 | once | NA | TRBV7-2 | CASSFFEATGELFF | TGTGCCAGCAGCTTTTTCGAGGCCACCGGGGAGCTGTTTTTT
TRBJ1-2 | NA | NA | TRBV19 | CASRPSEGPDYGYTF | TGTGCCAGTAGACCGTCGGAGGGGCCAGATTATGGCTACACCTTC
TRBJ1-5 | NA | NA | TRBV6-2/TRBV6-3 | CASSRDRTNQPQHF | TGTGCCAGCAGTCGTGACAGGACTAATCAGCCCCAGCATTTT
TRBJ1-1 | few | NA | TRBV2 | CASSVGGWNTEAFF | TGTGCCAGCAGTGTGGGGGGTTGGAACACTGAAGCTTTCTTT
TRBJ1-5 | few | NA | TRBV5-8 | CASSLQGLRDQPQHF | TGTGCCAGCAGCCTGCAGGGGTTGCGGGATCAGCCCCAGCATTTT
TRBJ1-2 | NA | TRBD1 | TRBV5-6 | CASSSTGGWRGYTF | TGTGCCAGCAGCTCAACAGGGGGGTGGAGAGGCTACACCTTC
TRBJ2-1 | NA | TRBD2 | TRBV7-9 | CASSLKAGVNEQFF | TGTGCCAGCAGCTTAAAAGCGGGGGTCAATGAGCAGTTCTTC
TRBJ1-4 | NA | TRBD1 | TRBV6-5 | CASSFQGARDEKLFF | TGTGCCAGCAGTTTTCAGGGGGCGCGGGATGAAAAACTGTTTTTT
TRBJ1-2 | NA | NA | TRBV9 | CASSDQGRYGYTF | TGTGCCAGCAGCGATCAGGGGCGCTATGGCTACACCTTC
TRBJ2-7 | NA | NA | TRBV7-2 | CASSLSQGKQYF | TGTGCCAGCAGCTTGAGTCAGGGGAAGCAGTACTTC
TRBJ2-2 | few | TRBD2 | TRBV30 | CALSGGHYTGELFF | TGTGCCTTGAGCGGGGGGCATTACACCGGGGAGCTGTTTTTT
TRBJ1-1 | NA | NA | TRBV9 | CASSAEGIRTEAFF | TGTGCCAGCAGCGCTGAGGGAATCAGGACTGAAGCTTTCTTT
TRBJ2-1 | NA | TRBD2 | TRBV11-2 | CASSLAGTSGNNEQFF | TGTGCCAGCAGCTTAGCCGGAACTAGCGGGAACAATGAGCAGTTCTTC
TRBJ1-1 | NA | TRBD1 | TRBV5-1 | CASSRVGQGNTEAFF | TGCGCCAGCAGCAGAGTTGGACAGGGAAACACTGAAGCTTTCTTT
TRBJ1-1 | NA | NA | TRBV5-1 | CASSLNSVTEAFF | TGCGCCAGCAGCTTAAACTCTGTCACTGAAGCTTTCTTT
TRBJ1-1 | NA | NA | TRBV9 | CASSVVGDGANSEAFF | TGTGCCAGCAGCGTAGTCGGTGACGGAGCTAACTCTGAAGCTTTCTTT
TRBJ2-1 | NA | TRBD1 | TRBV12-3/TRBV12-4 | CASSGDRYNEQFF | TGTGCCAGCAGTGGGGACAGATACAATGAGCAGTTCTTC
TRBJ2-1 | once | TRBD2 | TRBV13 | CASSLGLADFYNEQFF | TGTGCCAGCAGCTTAGGGCTAGCGGATTTCTACAATGAGCAGTTCTTC
TRBJ1-6 | NA | NA | TRBV5-4 | CASSDAGVPISPLHF | TGTGCCAGCAGCGATGCGGGGGTTCCTATTTCACCCCTCCACTTT
TRBJ2-2 | NA | TRBD1 | TRBV5-4 | CASSSRTGKTGELFF | TGTGCCAGCAGCTCCAGGACAGGGAAGACCGGGGAGCTGTTTTTT
TRBJ2-7 | NA | TRBD1 | TRBV5-5 | CASMYLRDRAHEQYF | TGTGCCAGCATGTACCTCCGGGACAGGGCCCACGAGCAGTACTTC
TRBJ1-3 | NA | TRBD1 | TRBV7-3 | CASSAGQGAGNTIYF | TGTGCCAGCAGCGCAGGACAGGGGGCTGGAAACACCATATATTTT
TRBJ2-5 | NA | NA | TRBV5-1 | CASSLRGTQETQYF | TGCGCCAGCAGCTTACGGGGAACACAAGAGACCCAGTACTTC
TRBJ1-5 | NA | NA | TRBV12-3/TRBV12-4 | CASSLQQGQPQHF | TGTGCCAGCAGCCTACAGCAGGGACAGCCCCAGCATTTT
TRBJ2-7 | NA | TRBD2 | TRBV7-9 | CASSLGAGEANEQYF | TGTGCCAGCAGCTTAGGGGCGGGGGAGGCTAATGAGCAGTACTTC
TRBJ1-5 | NA | TRBD1 | TRBV19 | CASSTRTGTQPQHF | TGTGCCAGTAGTACCCGGACAGGGACCCAGCCCCAGCATTTT
TRBJ2-3 | many | NA | TRBV19 | CASSIVPTDTQYF | TGTGCCAGTAGTATAGTTCCGACAGATACGCAGTATTTT
TRBJ1-2 | once | NA | TRBV18 | CASSPDAQGGYGYTF | TGTGCCAGCTCACCGGACGCGCAGGGTGGCTATGGCTACACCTTC
TRBJ1-3 | NA | TRBD1 | TRBV4-2 | CASSQDQGANGNTIYF | TGTGCCAGCAGCCAAGACCAGGGGGCGAATGGAAACACCATATATTTT
TRBJ2-1 | NA | NA | TRBV7-9 | CASSPPGGGFSSEQFF | TGTGCCAGCAGCCCTCCCGGAGGGGGCTTCTCTAGTGAGCAGTTCTTC
TRBJ2-3 | NA | TRBD2 | TRBV24-1 | CATSDHLAGDTDTQYF | TGTGCCACCAGTGATCACTTAGCGGGGGACACAGATACGCAGTATTTT
TRBJ2-4 | NA | TRBD1 | TRBV28 | CASSSLGQGSLAKNIQYF | TGTGCCAGCAGTTCACTGGGACAGGGGTCTTTAGCCAAAAACATTCAGTACTTC
TRBJ1-2 | NA | NA | TRBV7-8 | CASSLDAPSGTLNYGYTF | TGTGCCAGCAGCCTCGACGCCCCTTCCGGGACACTTAACTATGGCTACACCTTC
TRBJ1-2 | NA | TRBD1 | TRBV6-2/TRBV6-3 | CASSYGLQGAGYTF | TGTGCCAGCAGTTACGGCCTACAGGGGGCTGGCTACACCTTC
TRBJ2-1 | NA | TRBD2 | TRBV5-5 | CASSPPLASRDEQFF | TGTGCCAGCAGCCCTCCACTAGCGTCTCGGGATGAGCAGTTCTTC
TRBJ1-3 | NA | NA | TRBV19 | CASSPTAGAGNTIYF | TGTGCCAGTAGTCCAACCGCCGGGGCTGGAAACACCATATATTTT
TRBJ2-6 | NA | TRBD2 | TRBV4-2 | CASSQVPGLAGGHSGANVLTF | TGTGCCAGCAGCCAAGTACCGGGACTAGCGGGGGGGCACTCTGGGGCCAACGTCCTGACTTTC
TRBJ2-5 | NA | TRBD2 | TRBV2 | CAGGLVEETQYF | TGTGCCGGGGGACTAGTTGAAGAGACCCAGTACTTC
TRBJ2-7 | many | NA | TRBV29-1 | CSVGLSEQYF | TGCAGCGTTGGGCTTTCCGAGCAGTACTTC
TRBJ2-6 | NA | NA | TRBV4-3 | CASSQATGLSSGANVLTF | TGCGCCAGCAGCCAGGCGACAGGCCTGAGCTCTGGGGCCAACGTCCTGACTTTC
TRBJ1-4 | once | NA | TRBV29-1 | CSVGSRGSDEKLFF | TGCAGCGTTGGGTCAAGAGGGTCGGACGAAAAACTGTTTTTT
TRBJ2-6 | NA | TRBD1 | TRBV6-1 | CASSERQGAGGANVLTF | TGTGCCAGCAGTGAACGACAGGGGGCGGGCGGGGCCAACGTCCTGACTTTC
TRBJ2-7 | NA | NA | TRBV7-3 | CASSSRGREQYF | TGTGCCAGCAGCTCCAGGGGACGCGAGCAGTACTTC
TRBJ2-1 | NA | TRBD1 | TRBV27 | CASRTGAINEQFF | TGTGCCAGCAGAACAGGGGCAATCAATGAGCAGTTCTTC
TRBJ1-2 | NA | TRBD1 | TRBV6-5 | CASRYRQGNGYTF | TGTGCCAGCAGATATAGACAGGGGAATGGCTACACCTTC
TRBJ2-1 | NA | TRBD1 | TRBV7-3 | CASSLATGGGYEQFF | TGTGCCAGCAGCTTAGCAACAGGGGGCGGATATGAGCAGTTCTTC
TRBJ1-1 | NA | TRBD1 | TRBV6-1 | CASSEGDRAAEAFF | TGTGCCAGCAGTGAAGGGGACAGGGCCGCTGAAGCTTTCTTT
TRBJ1-2 | many | TRBD1 | TRBV7-9 | CASSLGQGNYGYTF | TGTGCCAGCAGCTTGGGACAGGGGAACTATGGCTACACCTTC
TRBJ2-7 | NA | TRBD1 | TRBV7-3 | CASSQARDSEQYF | TGTGCCAGCAGCCAAGCCAGGGACAGCGAGCAGTACTTC
TRBJ1-1 | NA | TRBD1 | TRBV28 | CASSLGTGASNTEAFF | TGTGCCAGCAGTTTAGGGACAGGGGCATCGAACACTGAAGCTTTCTTT
TRBJ2-1 | NA | NA | TRBV6-5 | CASSHRDNSYNEQFF | TGTGCCAGCAGTCACCGGGACAACTCCTACAATGAGCAGTTCTTC
TRBJ1-3 | once | NA | TRBV9 | CASSVDRSSGNTIYF | TGTGCCAGCAGCGTAGACCGTAGCTCTGGAAACACCATATATTTT